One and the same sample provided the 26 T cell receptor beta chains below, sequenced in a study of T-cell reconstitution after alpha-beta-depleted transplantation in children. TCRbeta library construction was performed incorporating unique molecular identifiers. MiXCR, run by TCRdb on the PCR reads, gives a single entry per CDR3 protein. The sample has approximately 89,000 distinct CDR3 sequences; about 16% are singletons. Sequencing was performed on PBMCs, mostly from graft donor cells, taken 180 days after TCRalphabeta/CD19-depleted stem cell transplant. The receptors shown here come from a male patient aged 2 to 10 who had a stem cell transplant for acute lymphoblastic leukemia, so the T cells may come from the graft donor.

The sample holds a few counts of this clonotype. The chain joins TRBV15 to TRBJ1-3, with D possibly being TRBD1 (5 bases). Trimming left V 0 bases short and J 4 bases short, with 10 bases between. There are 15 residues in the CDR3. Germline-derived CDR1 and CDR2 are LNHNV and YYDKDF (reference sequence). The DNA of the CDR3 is TGTGCCACCAGCAGAGATGGCAGGGTCGGAAACACCATATATTTT. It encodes CATSRDGRVGNTIYF. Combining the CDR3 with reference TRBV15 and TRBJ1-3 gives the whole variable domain DAMVIQNPRYQVTQFGKPVTLSCSQTLNHNVMYWYQQKSSQAPKLLFHYYDKDFNNEADTPDNFQSRRPNTSFCFLDIRSPGLGDTAMYLCATSRDGRVGNTIYFGEGSWLTVV.

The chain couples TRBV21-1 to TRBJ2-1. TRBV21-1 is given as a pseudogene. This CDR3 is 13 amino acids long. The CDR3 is CASSIDPYREQFF. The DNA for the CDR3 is TGTGCCAGCAGCATCGACCCTTACAGGGAGCAGTTCTTC.

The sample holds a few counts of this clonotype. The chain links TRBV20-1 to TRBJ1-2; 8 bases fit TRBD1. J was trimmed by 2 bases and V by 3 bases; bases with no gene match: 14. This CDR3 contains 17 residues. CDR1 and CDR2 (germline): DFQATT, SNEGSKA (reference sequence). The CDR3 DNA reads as TGCAGTGCTAGGTTCTCCGGTGGACAGGGCCTCAACTATGGCTACACCTTC. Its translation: CSARFSGGQGLNYGYTF.

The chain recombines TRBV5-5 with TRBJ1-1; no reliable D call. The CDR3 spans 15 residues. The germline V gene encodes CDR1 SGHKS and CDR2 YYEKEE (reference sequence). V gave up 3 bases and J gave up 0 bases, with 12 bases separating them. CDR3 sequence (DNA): TGTGCCAGCAGCTCTACTCCACGTATGAACACTGAAGCTTTCTTT. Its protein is CASSSTPRMNTEAFF.

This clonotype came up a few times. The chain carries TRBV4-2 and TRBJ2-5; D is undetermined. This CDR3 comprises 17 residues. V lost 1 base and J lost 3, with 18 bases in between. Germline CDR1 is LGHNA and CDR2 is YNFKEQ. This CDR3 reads CASSQGISPPPEETQYF. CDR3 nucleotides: TGTGCCAGCAGCCAAGGGATATCACCTCCTCCGGAAGAGACCCAGTACTTC.

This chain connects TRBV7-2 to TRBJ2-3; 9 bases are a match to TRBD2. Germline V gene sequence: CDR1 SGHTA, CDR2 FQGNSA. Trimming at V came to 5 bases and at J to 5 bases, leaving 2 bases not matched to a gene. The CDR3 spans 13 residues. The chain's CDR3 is CASSGGGGDTQYF. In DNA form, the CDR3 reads TGTGCCAGCAGCGGCGGGGGGGGAGATACGCAGTATTTT. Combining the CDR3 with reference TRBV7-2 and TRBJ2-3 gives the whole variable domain GAGVSQSPSNKVTEKGKDVELRCDPISGHTALYWYRQSLGQGLEFLIYFQGNSAPDKSGLPSDRFSAERTGGSVSTLTIQRTQQEDSAVYLCASSGGGGDTQYFGPGTRLTVL.

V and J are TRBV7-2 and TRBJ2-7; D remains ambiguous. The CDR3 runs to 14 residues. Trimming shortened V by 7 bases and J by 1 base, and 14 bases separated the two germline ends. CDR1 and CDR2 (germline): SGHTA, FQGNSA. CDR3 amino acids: CASTTPAVSYEQYF. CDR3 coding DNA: TGTGCCAGCACGACGCCGGCTGTGTCCTACGAGCAGTACTTC.

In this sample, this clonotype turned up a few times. The CDR3 loop is CASSYGITDTQYF. For the CDR3, the DNA is TGTGCCAGCAGCTACGGGATCACAGATACGCAGTATTTT. The rearrangement uses TRBV7-6 and TRBJ2-3; a possible D gene is TRBD2 (5 bases). V was shortened by 4 bases and J by 2 bases, with 7 bases between the two germline ends. The CDR3 spans 13 residues. Per the germline V gene, CDR1 is SGHVS and CDR2 is FNYEAQ.

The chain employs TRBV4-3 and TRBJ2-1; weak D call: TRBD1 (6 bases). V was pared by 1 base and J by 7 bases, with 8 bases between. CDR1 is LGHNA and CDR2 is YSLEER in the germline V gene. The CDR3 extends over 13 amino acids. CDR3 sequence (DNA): TGCGCCAGCAGCCAAGTACAGGGTAATGAGCAGTTCTTC. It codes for CASSQVQGNEQFF.

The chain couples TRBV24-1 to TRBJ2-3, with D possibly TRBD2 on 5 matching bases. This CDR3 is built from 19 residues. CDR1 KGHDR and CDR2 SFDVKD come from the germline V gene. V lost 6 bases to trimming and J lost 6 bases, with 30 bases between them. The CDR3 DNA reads TGTGCCACCAGTCCCCACCGAGGGTGGGCCCAAATTGGAGTGGATACGCAGTATTTT. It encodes CATSPHRGWAQIGVDTQYF.

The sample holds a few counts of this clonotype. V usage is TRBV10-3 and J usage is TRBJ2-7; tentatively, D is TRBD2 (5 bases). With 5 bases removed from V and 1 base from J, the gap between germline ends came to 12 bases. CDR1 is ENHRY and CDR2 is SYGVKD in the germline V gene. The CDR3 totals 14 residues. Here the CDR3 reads CAISRGGGSYEQYF. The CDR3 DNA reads TGTGCCATCAGTCGCGGTGGAGGTTCCTACGAGCAGTACTTC.

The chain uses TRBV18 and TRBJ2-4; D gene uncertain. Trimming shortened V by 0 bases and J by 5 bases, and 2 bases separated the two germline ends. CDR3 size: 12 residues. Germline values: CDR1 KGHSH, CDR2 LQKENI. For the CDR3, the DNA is TGTGCCAGCTCACCACCGCAAAACATTCAGTACTTC. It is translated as CASSPPQNIQYF. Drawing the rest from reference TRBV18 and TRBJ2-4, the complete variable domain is NAGVMQNPRHLVRRRGQEARLRCSPMKGHSHVYWYRQLPEEGLKFMVYLQKENIIDESGMPKERFSAEFPKEGPSILRIQQVVRGDSAAYFCASSPPQNIQYFGAGTRLSVL.

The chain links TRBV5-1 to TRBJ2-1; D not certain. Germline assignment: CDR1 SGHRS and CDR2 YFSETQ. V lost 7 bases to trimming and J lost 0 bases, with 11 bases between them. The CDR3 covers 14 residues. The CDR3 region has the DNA TGCGCCAGCGCCCGGGTCAGCTCCTACAATGAGCAGTTCTTC. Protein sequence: CASARVSSYNEQFF.

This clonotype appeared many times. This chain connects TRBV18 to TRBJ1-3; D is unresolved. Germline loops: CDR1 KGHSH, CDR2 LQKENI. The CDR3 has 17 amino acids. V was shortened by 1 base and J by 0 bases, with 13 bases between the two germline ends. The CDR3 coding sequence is TGTGCCAGCTCACCACTTGTGGCCAGCGGCTCTGGAAACACCATATATTTT. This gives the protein CASSPLVASGSGNTIYF.

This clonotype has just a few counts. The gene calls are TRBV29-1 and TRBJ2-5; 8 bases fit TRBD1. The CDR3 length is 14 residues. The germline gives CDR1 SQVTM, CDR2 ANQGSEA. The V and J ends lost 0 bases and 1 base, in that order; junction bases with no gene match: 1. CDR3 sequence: CSVEEGTGQETQYF. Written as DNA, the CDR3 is TGCAGCGTTGAAGAGGGGACAGGCCAAGAGACCCAGTACTTC.

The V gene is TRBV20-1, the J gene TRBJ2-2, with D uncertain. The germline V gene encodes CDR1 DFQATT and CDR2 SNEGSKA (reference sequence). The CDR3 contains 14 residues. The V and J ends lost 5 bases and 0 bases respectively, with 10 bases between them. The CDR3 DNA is TGCAGTGCTCCTCGCCGCGCGAACACCGGGGAGCTGTTTTTT. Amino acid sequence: CSAPRRANTGELFF.

Written as DNA, the CDR3 is TGTGCCATCGGACAGGGTGCCACAGATACGCAGTATTTT. It translates to CAIGQGATDTQYF. The J gene is TRBJ2-3, the V gene TRBV10-3, with 8 bases aligning to TRBD1. CDR1 and CDR2 from the germline V gene are ENHRY and SYGVKD. The length of the CDR3 is 13 residues. V was pared by 8 bases and J by 2 bases, with 3 bases of the junction left unmatched.

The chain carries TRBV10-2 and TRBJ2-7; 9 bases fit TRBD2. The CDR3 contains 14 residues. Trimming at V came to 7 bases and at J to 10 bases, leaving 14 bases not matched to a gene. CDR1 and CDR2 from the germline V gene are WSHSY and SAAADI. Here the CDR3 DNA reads TGCGCCAGCAAGGAACCGGGACTAGCTAACCCTCAGTACTTC. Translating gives CASKEPGLANPQYF.

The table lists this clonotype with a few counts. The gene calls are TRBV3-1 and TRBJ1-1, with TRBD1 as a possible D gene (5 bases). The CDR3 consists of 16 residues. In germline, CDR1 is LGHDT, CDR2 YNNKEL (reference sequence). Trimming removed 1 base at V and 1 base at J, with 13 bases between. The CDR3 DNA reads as TGTGCCAGCAGCCAAGTTTGGCGGGACGAGAACACTGAAGCTTTCTTT. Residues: CASSQVWRDENTEAFF.

CDR3 DNA sequence: TGTGCCAGTAAGAACAGGGCGAACACTGAAGCTTTCTTT. Translated: CASKNRANTEAFF. The rearrangement joins TRBV19 to TRBJ1-1; TRBD1 might be the D (6 bases). The CDR3 extends over 13 amino acids. V dropped 7 bases and J dropped 1 base, with 10 bases sitting between them. The V gene's germline CDR1 is LNHDA and CDR2 SQIVND (reference sequence).

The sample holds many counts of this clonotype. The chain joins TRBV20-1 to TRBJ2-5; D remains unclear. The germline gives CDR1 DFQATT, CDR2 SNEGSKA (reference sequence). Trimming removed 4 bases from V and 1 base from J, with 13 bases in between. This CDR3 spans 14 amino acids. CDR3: CSAKRGPFQETQYF. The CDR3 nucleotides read TGCAGTGCTAAACGCGGACCTTTCCAAGAGACCCAGTACTTC.

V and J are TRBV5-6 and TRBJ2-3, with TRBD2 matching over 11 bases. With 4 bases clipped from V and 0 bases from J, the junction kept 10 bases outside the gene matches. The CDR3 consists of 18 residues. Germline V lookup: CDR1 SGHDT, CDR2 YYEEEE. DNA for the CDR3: TGTGCCAGCAGCCGTGCTAGCGGGGGGTTTTCTAGCACAGATACGCAGTATTTT. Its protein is CASSRASGGFSSTDTQYF.

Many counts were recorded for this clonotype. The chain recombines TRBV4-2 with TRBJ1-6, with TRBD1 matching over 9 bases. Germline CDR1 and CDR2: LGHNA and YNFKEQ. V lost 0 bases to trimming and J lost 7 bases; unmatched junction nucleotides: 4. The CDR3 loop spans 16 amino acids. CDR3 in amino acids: CASSQDRGQGNSPLHF. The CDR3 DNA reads TGTGCCAGCAGCCAAGATCGAGGACAGGGGAATTCACCCCTCCACTTT.

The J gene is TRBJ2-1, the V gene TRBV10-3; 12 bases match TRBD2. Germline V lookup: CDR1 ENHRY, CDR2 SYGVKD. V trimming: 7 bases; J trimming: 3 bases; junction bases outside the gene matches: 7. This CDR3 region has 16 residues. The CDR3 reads CAIKASGGAGYNEQFF. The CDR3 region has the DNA TGTGCCATCAAGGCTAGCGGGGGGGCCGGCTACAATGAGCAGTTCTTC.

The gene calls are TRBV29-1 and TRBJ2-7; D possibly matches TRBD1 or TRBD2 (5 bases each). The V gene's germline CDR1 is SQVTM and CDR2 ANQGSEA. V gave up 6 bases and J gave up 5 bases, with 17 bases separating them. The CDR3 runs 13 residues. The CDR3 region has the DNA TGCAGCGTGGCCGGGACCCTCGGGGACGAGCAGTACTTC. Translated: CSVAGTLGDEQYF.

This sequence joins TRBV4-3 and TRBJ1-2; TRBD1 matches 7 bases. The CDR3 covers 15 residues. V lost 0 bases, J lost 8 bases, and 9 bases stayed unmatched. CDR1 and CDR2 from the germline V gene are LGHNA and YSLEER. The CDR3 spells CASSQDGGRGNGYTF. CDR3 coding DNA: TGCGCCAGCAGCCAAGATGGGGGCAGGGGGAACGGCTACACCTTC.